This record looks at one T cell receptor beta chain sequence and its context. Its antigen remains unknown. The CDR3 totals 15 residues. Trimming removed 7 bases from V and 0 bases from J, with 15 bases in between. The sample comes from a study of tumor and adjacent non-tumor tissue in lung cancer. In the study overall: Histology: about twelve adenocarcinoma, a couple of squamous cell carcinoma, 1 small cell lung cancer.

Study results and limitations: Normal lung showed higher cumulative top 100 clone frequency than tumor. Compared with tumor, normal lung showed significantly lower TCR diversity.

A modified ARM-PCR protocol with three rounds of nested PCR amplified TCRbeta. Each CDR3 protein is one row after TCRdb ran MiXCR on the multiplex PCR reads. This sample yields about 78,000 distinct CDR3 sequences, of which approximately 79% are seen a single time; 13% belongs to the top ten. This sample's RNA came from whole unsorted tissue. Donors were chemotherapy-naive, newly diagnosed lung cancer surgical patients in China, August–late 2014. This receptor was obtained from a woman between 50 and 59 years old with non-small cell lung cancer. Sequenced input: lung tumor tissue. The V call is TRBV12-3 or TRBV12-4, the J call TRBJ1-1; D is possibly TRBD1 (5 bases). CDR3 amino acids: CASTLGGDLNTEAFF. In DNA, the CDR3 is TGTGCCAGCACCTTGGGGGGGGATCTGAACACTGAAGCTTTCTTT.